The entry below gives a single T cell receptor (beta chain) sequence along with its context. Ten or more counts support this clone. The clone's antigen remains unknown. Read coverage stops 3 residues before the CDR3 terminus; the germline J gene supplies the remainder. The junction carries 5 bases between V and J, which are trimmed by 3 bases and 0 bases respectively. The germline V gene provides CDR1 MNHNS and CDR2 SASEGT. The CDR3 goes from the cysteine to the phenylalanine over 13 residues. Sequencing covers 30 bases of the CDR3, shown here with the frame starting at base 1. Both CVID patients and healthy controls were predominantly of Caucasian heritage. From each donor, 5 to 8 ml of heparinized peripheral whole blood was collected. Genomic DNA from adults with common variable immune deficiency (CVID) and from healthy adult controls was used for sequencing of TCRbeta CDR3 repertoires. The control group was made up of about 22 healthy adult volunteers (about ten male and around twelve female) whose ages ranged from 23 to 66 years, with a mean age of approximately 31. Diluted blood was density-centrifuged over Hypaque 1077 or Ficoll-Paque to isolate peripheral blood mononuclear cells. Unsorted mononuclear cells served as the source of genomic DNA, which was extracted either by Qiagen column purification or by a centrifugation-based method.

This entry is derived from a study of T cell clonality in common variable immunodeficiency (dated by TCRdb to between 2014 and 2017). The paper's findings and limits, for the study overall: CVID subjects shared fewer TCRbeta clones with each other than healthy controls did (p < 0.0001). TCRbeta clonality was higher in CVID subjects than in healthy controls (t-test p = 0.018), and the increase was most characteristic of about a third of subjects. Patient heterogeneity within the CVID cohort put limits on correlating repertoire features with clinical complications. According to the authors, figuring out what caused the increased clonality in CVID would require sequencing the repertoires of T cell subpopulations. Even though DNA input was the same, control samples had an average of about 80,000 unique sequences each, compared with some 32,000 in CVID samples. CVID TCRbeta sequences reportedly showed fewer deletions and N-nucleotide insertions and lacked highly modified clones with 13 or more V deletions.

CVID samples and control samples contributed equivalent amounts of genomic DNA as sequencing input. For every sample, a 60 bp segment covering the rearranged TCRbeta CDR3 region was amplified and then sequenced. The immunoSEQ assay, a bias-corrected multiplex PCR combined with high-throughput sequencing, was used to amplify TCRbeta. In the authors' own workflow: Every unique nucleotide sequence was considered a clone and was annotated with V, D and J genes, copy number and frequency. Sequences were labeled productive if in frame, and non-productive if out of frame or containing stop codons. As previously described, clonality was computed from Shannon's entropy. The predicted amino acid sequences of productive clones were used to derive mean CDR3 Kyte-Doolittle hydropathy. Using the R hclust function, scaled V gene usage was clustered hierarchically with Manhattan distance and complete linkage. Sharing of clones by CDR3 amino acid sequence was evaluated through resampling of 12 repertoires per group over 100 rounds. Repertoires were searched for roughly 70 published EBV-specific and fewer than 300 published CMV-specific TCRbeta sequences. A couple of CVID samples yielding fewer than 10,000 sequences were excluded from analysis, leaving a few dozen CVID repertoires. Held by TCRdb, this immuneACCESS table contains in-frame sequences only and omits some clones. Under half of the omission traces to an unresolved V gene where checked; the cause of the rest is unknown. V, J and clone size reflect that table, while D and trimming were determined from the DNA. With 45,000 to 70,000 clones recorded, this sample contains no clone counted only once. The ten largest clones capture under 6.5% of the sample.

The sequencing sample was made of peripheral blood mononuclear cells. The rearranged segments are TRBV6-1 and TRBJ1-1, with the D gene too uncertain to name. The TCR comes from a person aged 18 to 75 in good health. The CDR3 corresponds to CASSDTLNTEAFF. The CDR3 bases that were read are TGTGCCAGCAGTGATACTTTGAACACTGAA.